One and the same sample provided the 12 T cell receptor beta chains below, sequenced in a study of T cell responses to AZD1222 COVID-19 vaccine. Measured with immunoSEQ multiplex PCR; TCRdb has only the in-frame clones, and not every one. This table has roughly 67,000 clones, roughly 87% appearing once. This sample comprised peripheral blood, obtained 28 days after the second AZD1222 dose. Receptors originate from an adult who received the AZD1222 COVID-19 vaccine.

The rearrangement links TRBV29-1 to TRBJ2-3, with D perhaps matching TRBD1 (8 bases). This CDR3 has 13 residues. Germline V CDR1 and CDR2: SQVTM, ANQGSEA. Trimming cost V 8 bases and J 3 bases, with 15 bases left between them. For the CDR3, the DNA is TGCAGCTTAAACAGGGGGGGGACAGATACGCAGTATTTT. It is translated as CSLNRGGTDTQYF.

The chain combines TRBV18 with TRBJ2-5; 11 bases agree with TRBD2. Trimming at V came to 2 bases and at J to 4 bases, leaving 3 bases not matched to a gene. This CDR3 has 15 amino acids. The germline V gene has CDR1 KGHSH and CDR2 LQKENI. This chain's CDR3 is CASSPTSGSRETQYF. In DNA form, the CDR3 reads TGTGCCAGCTCACCAACTAGCGGGAGTAGAGAGACCCAGTACTTC.

This rearrangement joins TRBV19 to TRBJ2-2; 8 bases align to TRBD1. The CDR3 length is 13 residues. J gave up 7 bases and V 6 bases, and 4 bases lay outside the gene matches. CDR1 and CDR2 from the germline V gene are LNHDA and SQIVND (reference sequence). CDR3 protein: CASRDRVFGELFF. In DNA, the CDR3 is TGTGCCAGTAGGGACAGGGTGTTCGGGGAGCTGTTTTTT.

CDR3 protein: CASSLGDMLAGYTF. The CDR3 bases are TGCGCCAGCAGCTTGGGGGACATGTTGGCCGGCTACACCTTC. The chain employs TRBV5-1 and TRBJ1-2; possible D gene TRBD1, 6 bases. The CDR3 length is 14 residues. V was clipped by 0 bases and J by 8 bases, with 14 bases between them. The germline gives CDR1 SGHRS, CDR2 YFSETQ.

The rearrangement uses TRBV5-1 and TRBJ1-1; 10 bases line up with TRBD1. With 4 bases clipped from V and 3 bases from J, the junction kept 6 bases outside the gene matches. Germline V gives CDR1 SGHRS, CDR2 YFSETQ. The CDR3 loop spans 15 amino acids. The CDR3 region has the DNA TGCGCCAGCAGCCAAAGACAGGGGGCATACACTGAAGCTTTCTTT. Translation gives CASSQRQGAYTEAFF.

This clone appeared a few times. This chain joins TRBV7-2 and TRBJ2-7; the match to TRBD2 covers 11 bases. Looked up from germline, CDR1 is SGHTA and CDR2 is FQGNSA. This CDR3 is 15 amino acids long. V lost 0 bases, J lost 4 bases, and 2 bases stayed unmatched. The CDR3, as DNA: TGTGCCAGCAGCTTAGCGACTAGCGGGATTTACGAGCAGTACTTC. Encoded protein: CASSLATSGIYEQYF.

The V gene is TRBV6-2 or TRBV6-3, the J gene TRBJ1-2; no clear D. CDR1 and CDR2 (germline): MNHEY, SVGEGT. CDR3 length equals 15 residues. Deletions cut 2 bases from V and 0 bases from J, with 10 bases between. The CDR3 nucleotides are TGTGCCAGCAGTTACGCGTACTTGGCTAACTATGGCTACACCTTC. This sequence encodes CASSYAYLANYGYTF.

The V gene is TRBV7-9, the J gene TRBJ1-1; 9 bases line up with TRBD1. The V segment lost 5 bases and the J segment 6 bases; nucleotides outside the gene matches: 10. The CDR3 spans 15 residues. In germline, CDR1 is SEHNR, CDR2 FQNEAQ (reference sequence). The CDR3 loop is CASSLRTGVSSEAFF. DNA of the CDR3: TGTGCCAGCAGCCTCCGGACAGGGGTGAGTTCTGAAGCTTTCTTT.

This clone occurred once. The V call is TRBV24-1, the J call TRBJ1-1; 8 nucleotides agree with TRBD1. V was pared by 2 bases and J by 5 bases, with 9 bases of the junction left unmatched. The length of the CDR3 is 16 residues. Per germline, CDR1 KGHDR and CDR2 SFDVKD. The CDR3 region has the DNA TGTGCCACCAGTGATTCAGGGGGCGGTGGAGGTACTGAAGCTTTCTTT. Its translation: CATSDSGGGGGTEAFF.

V and J are TRBV28 and TRBJ2-6, with D possibly being TRBD2 (6 bases). This CDR3 contains 15 residues. V lost 2 bases, J lost 2 bases, and 7 bases lay in between. Germline CDR1 and CDR2: MDHEN and SYDVKM. CDR3 residues: CASSLRGTGANVLTF. The CDR3 bases are TGTGCCAGCAGTTTACGGGGGACTGGGGCCAACGTCCTGACTTTC.

CDR3 sequence reads: CASSAAPSTRTDTQYF. For the CDR3, the DNA is TGTGCCAGCAGCGCGGCGCCTTCTACTCGGACAGATACGCAGTATTTT. This sequence joins TRBV5-4 and TRBJ2-3, with D unresolved. V was trimmed by 4 bases and J by 3 bases, leaving 18 bases between them. Germline loops: CDR1 SGHNT, CDR2 YYREEE (reference sequence). This CDR3 is 16 amino acids long.

This chain connects TRBV10-1 to TRBJ2-5; no firm D call. Trimming shortened V by 3 bases and J by 0 bases, and 5 bases separated the two germline ends. There are 13 residues in the CDR3. Germline V gene data show CDR1 as WNHNN and CDR2 as SYGVQD (reference sequence). This chain's CDR3 is CASSDDYQETQYF. CDR3 sequence (DNA): TGCGCCAGCAGTGACGACTACCAAGAGACCCAGTACTTC.